The rows below give T cell receptor beta chains drawn from one sample of a study of Ad26.COV2.S vaccination and SARS-CoV-2 variants. Sequenced by immunoSEQ multiplex PCR; TCRdb stores in-frame clones only, minus some. The sample lists around 300,000 clones, 65% to 90% occurring once. The sequencing here drew on peripheral blood, taken in a trial of Ad26.COV2.S vaccine versus placebo. The source of these receptors is a person aged 18-65 years who received the Ad26.COV2.S COVID-19 vaccine or a placebo. CDR3s include the opening cysteine and the closing phenylalanine or tryptophan. The order of the fields is CDR3 length, clone size, J gene, V gene, D gene, CDR3 DNA, CDR3 protein. A D gene is named only where the DNA matches it firmly. Part of the rows lack a size; the others show once, few, many or a class for expanded clones.

15,-,TRBJ2-7,TRBV6-5,-,TGTGCCAGCAGTTACAGGGGATCTCTGCCGGGCGAGCAGTACTTC,CASSYRGSLPGEQYF
13,few,TRBJ1-2,TRBV3-1/TRBV3-2,TRBD1,TGTGCCAGCAGGAACCAGGGGGCAGATGGCTACACCTTC,CASRNQGADGYTF
13,-,TRBJ2-3,TRBV6-4,-,TGTGCCAGTGGGGCAGGCCACACAGATACGCAGTATTTT,CASGAGHTDTQYF
14,-,TRBJ2-7,TRBV6-5,TRBD2,TGTGCCAGCAGCCGGACTAGCGGCTCCTACGAGCAGTACTTC,CASSRTSGSYEQYF
13,-,TRBJ1-2,TRBV3-1/TRBV3-2,-,TGTGCCAGCAGCCAAACGATCCAGGGGGGCTACACCTTC,CASSQTIQGGYTF
11,few,TRBJ2-2,TRBV7-9,-,TGTGCCACGAGGAACACCGGGGAGCTGTTTTTT,CATRNTGELFF
14,few,TRBJ2-3,TRBV2,-,TGTGCCAGCAGATTCCAGTCTCCCACAGATACGCAGTATTTT,CASRFQSPTDTQYF
15,-,TRBJ1-5,TRBV4-2,TRBD1,TGTGCCAGCAGCCAAGATATGGACAGGGTCCAGCCCCAGCATTTT,CASSQDMDRVQPQHF
16,-,TRBJ2-7,TRBV4-3,TRBD1,TGCGCCAGCAGCCAAAGGCGAGGGGACAGGGCCTACGAGCAGTACTTC,CASSQRRGDRAYEQYF
16,-,TRBJ2-7,TRBV7-6,TRBD2,TGTGCCAGCAGCTTAGAAGTAGCGGGGGGGCTTTACGAGCAGTACTTC,CASSLEVAGGLYEQYF
12,-,TRBJ1-1,TRBV6-5,-,TGTGCCAGCAGAGGAGATACACTCGGAGCTTTCTTT,CASRGDTLGAFF
9,-,TRBJ2-7,TRBV7-2,-,TGTGCCAGCCCCAGGGGTAGCGACTTC,CASPRGSDF
12,-,TRBJ2-7,TRBV12-3/TRBV12-4,-,TGTGCCAGCAGACTCCTCGGGGGCGAGCAGTACTTC,CASRLLGGEQYF
19,-,TRBJ2-2,TRBV27,TRBD2,TGTGCCAGCAGTTTAGGGCATCCTGGACTAGCGGGGAACACCGGGGAGCTGTTTTTT,CASSLGHPGLAGNTGELFF
13,-,TRBJ2-1,TRBV5-6,-,TGTGCCAGCAGCTCCTCGAGCTACAATGAGCAGTTCTTC,CASSSSSYNEQFF
13,-,TRBJ2-7,TRBV5-4,-,TGTGCCAGCAGCCCGCGGGACAGCTACGAGCAGTACTTC,CASSPRDSYEQYF
14,-,TRBJ1-1,TRBV7-2,-,TGTGCCAGCAGCTTAGCAGGGGGGATTACTGAAGCTTTCTTT,CASSLAGGITEAFF
13,-,TRBJ2-5,TRBV5-8,-,TGTGCCAGCAGCCGACTTCTGGGAGAGACCCAGTACTTC,CASSRLLGETQYF
17,once,TRBJ1-5,TRBV27,-,TGTGCCAGCAGGGACCGACCGGATACCTATAGCAATCAGCCCCAGCATTTT,CASRDRPDTYSNQPQHF
16,-,TRBJ2-2,TRBV3-1/TRBV3-2,-,TGTGCCAGCAGCCAAGATGGAGTTACTAGAGCCGGGGAGCTGTTTTTT,CASSQDGVTRAGELFF
16,-,TRBJ1-6,TRBV7-2,TRBD1,TGTGCCAGCAGCTCCCAGACAGGGGGAAATAATTCACCCCTCCACTTT,CASSSQTGGNNSPLHF
12,-,TRBJ2-7,TRBV5-1,-,TGCGCCAGCAGCTTGCAGGGTTACGAGCAGTACTTC,CASSLQGYEQYF
15,-,TRBJ2-2,TRBV18,-,TGTGCCAGCTCACCGCGACTAACAGGGACCGGGGAGCTGTTTTTT,CASSPRLTGTGELFF
14,few,TRBJ2-7,TRBV7-2,TRBD2,TGTGCCAGCAGCCTCATAGCGGGAAGATACGAGCAGTACTTC,CASSLIAGRYEQYF
15,-,TRBJ2-1,TRBV10-1,-,TGCGCCAGCAGTGAGTCCGAACCAAGAAGGGATGAGCAGTTCTTC,CASSESEPRRDEQFF
15,once,TRBJ1-2,TRBV9,-,TGTGCCAGCAGCGTAACGGGCAGGGAAGGAGATGGCTACACCTTC,CASSVTGREGDGYTF
11,-,TRBJ2-3,TRBV11-3,-,TGTGCCAGCTCCGGGGCAGATACGCAGTATTTT,CASSGADTQYF
14,-,TRBJ2-1,TRBV19,TRBD2,TGTGCCAGTACAGGGACTAGCGGGGGGCGTGAGCAGTTCTTC,CASTGTSGGREQFF
14,-,TRBJ2-3,TRBV5-6,-,TGTGCCAGCAGCTTTAGCCAGGGCCGAGATACGCAGTATTTT,CASSFSQGRDTQYF
14,-,TRBJ1-2,TRBV24-1,-,TGTGCCACCAGCCCCGGGGGGACTAACTATGGCTACACCTTC,CATSPGGTNYGYTF
15,-,TRBJ2-7,TRBV3-1/TRBV3-2,TRBD1,TGTGCCAGCTCGGAACCGGGACAGGGAGTTTTCGAGCAGTACTTC,CASSEPGQGVFEQYF
13,many,TRBJ2-6,TRBV12-3/TRBV12-4,-,TGTGCCAGTAGGGTGCCTGGGGCCAACGTCCTGACTTTC,CASRVPGANVLTF
13,-,TRBJ1-2,TRBV18,-,TGTGCCAGCTCACCACCCGGACACTATGGCTACACCTTC,CASSPPGHYGYTF
17,-,TRBJ2-1,TRBV7-9,-,TGTGCCAGCAGCTTAGGGTCGGGCAGGGCCCTCTGGAATGAGCAGTTCTTC,CASSLGSGRALWNEQFF
20,-,TRBJ2-3,TRBV19,TRBD2,TGTGCCAGTAGTATAAGTAAATCCGGGACTAGCGGCCGGCGCACAGATACGCAGTATTTT,CASSISKSGTSGRRTDTQYF
14,-,TRBJ2-1,TRBV29-1,-,TGCAGCGTTGGGACACCGAAAATGGTCAATGAGCAGTTCTTC,CSVGTPKMVNEQFF
14,few,TRBJ2-7,TRBV10-3,TRBD1,TGTGCCATCAGTGGACAGGGTTCTTCCTACGAGCAGTACTTC,CAISGQGSSYEQYF
15,once,TRBJ1-1,TRBV4-2,-,TGTGCCAGCAGCCAAGAGGCACATATCAACACTGAAGCTTTCTTT,CASSQEAHINTEAFF
18,-,TRBJ1-5,TRBV10-3,TRBD1,TGTGCCATCAGTGAGTCATTGGGTCAGGGGGAAAGCAATCAGCCCCAGCATTTT,CAISESLGQGESNQPQHF
16,-,TRBJ2-5,TRBV7-6,TRBD1,TGTGCCAGCAGCTTAATTAGGATGGGACAGCAAGAGACCCAGTACTTC,CASSLIRMGQQETQYF
16,-,TRBJ2-2,TRBV7-6,TRBD1,TGTGCCAGCAGCTTAGGAGGGGGCGGTGAAACCGGGGAGCTGTTTTTT,CASSLGGGGETGELFF
15,once,TRBJ1-5,TRBV7-2,TRBD1,TGTGCCAGCAGCTTAGATACAGGGGCCCGTCAGCCCCAGCATTTT,CASSLDTGARQPQHF
15,-,TRBJ2-3,TRBV4-2,TRBD1,TGTGCCAGCAGCCAAGCGACAGGGGGTTCAGATACGCAGTATTTT,CASSQATGGSDTQYF
13,once,TRBJ1-2,TRBV29-1,-,TGCAGCGTCCTTGGGAGGGTAGGGAGCGGCTACACCTTC,CSVLGRVGSGYTF
16,-,TRBJ2-3,TRBV6-1,-,TGTGCCAGCAGTGAAGCGCTTGGGCGGCGCACAGATACGCAGTATTTT,CASSEALGRRTDTQYF